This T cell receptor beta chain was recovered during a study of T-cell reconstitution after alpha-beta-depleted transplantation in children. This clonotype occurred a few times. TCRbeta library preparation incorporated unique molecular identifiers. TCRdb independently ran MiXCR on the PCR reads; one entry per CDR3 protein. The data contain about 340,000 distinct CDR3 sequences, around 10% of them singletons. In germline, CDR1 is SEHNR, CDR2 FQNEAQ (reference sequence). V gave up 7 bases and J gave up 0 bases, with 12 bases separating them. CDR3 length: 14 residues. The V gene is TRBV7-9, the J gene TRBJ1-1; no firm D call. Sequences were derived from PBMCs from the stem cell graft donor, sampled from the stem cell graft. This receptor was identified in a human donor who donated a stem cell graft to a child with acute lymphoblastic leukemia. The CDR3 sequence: CASTPGRVNTEAFF. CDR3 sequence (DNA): TGTGCCAGCACCCCGGGCCGGGTGAACACTGAAGCTTTCTTT.